Following are 28 T cell receptor beta chains from one sample sequenced in a study of blood T cell repertoires in COVID-19. Libraries were prepared by immunoSEQ multiplex PCR; TCRdb keeps only in-frame clonotypes and omits some of them. Among over 200,000 clones listed, just over 85% were seen once. The sample consisted of peripheral blood. These receptors were taken from a man aged 18 to 30 with active or convalescent COVID-19.

V is TRBV19 and J is TRBJ1-4; maybe TRBD1 (6 bases). CDR3 length equals 13 residues. Trimming left V 1 base short and J 7 bases short, with 7 bases between. In germline, CDR1 is LNHDA, CDR2 SQIVND (reference sequence). The CDR3 loop reads CASSIGGLEKLFF. The CDR3 DNA reads TGTGCCAGTAGTATAGGGGGGCTTGAAAAACTGTTTTTT. The full variable domain, completed using reference TRBV19 and TRBJ1-4, is DGGITQSPKYLFRKEGQNVTLSCEQNLNHDAMYWYRQDPGQGLRLIYYSQIVNDFQKGDIAEGYSVSREKKESFPLTVTSAQKNPTAFYLCASSIGGLEKLFFGSGTQLSVL.

This clone came up once. This rearrangement joins TRBV2 to TRBJ1-1; a weak D match, TRBD1 (6 bases). The ends were cut back, 7 bases at V and 2 bases at J, with 14 bases in the middle. Germline values: CDR1 SNHLY, CDR2 FYNNEI. CDR3 length: 14 residues. This chain's CDR3 is CASNRRTVNTEAFF. The CDR3 nucleotides are TGTGCCAGCAACCGAAGGACAGTCAACACTGAAGCTTTCTTT. Full variable domain (missing parts from reference TRBV2 and TRBJ1-1): EPEVTQTPSHQVTQMGQEVILRCVPISNHLYFYWYRQILGQKVEFLVSFYNNEISEKSEIFDDQFSVERPDGSNFTLKIRSTKLEDSAMYFCASNRRTVNTEAFFGQGTRLTVV.

This clone has only a few counts. This chain joins TRBV5-1 and TRBJ1-1; D might be TRBD1 (5 bases). V was clipped by 7 bases and J by 3 bases, with 25 bases between them. The CDR3 runs to 17 residues. Germline assignment: CDR1 SGHRS and CDR2 YFSETQ. CDR3 bases: TGCGCCAGCGCCTACTTGGGATTGGGGGGTTTTGACACTGAAGCTTTCTTT. It specifies CASAYLGLGGFDTEAFF.

The chain combines TRBV7-8 with TRBJ1-4; 7 bases are a match to TRBD1. V lost 6 bases, J lost 5 bases, and 12 bases stayed unmatched. This CDR3 spans 16 amino acids. CDR1 SGHVS and CDR2 FQNEAQ come from the germline V gene. The CDR3 nucleotides read TGTGCCAGCAGACCTCAGGGGGACAGCTTAAATGAAAAACTGTTTTTT. Its protein product is CASRPQGDSLNEKLFF.

The V gene is TRBV3-1 (or the pseudogene TRBV3-2), the J gene TRBJ2-5; 7 bases map to TRBD2. Germline V lookup: CDR1 LGHDT, CDR2 YNNKEL (reference sequence). The CDR3 runs to 15 residues. J gave up 5 bases and V 1 base, and 7 bases lay outside the gene matches. CDR3 DNA sequence: TGTGCCAGCAGCCAAGGTACACTAGCGCGGGAGACCCAGTACTTC. Translated, it gives CASSQGTLARETQYF.

CDR3 amino acids: CASSIDHASGTYNEQFF. The CDR3 DNA sequence: TGTGCCAGTAGTATAGATCATGCTAGCGGAACCTACAATGAGCAGTTCTTC. The chain recombines TRBV19 with TRBJ2-1; 7 bases map to TRBD2. Germline V gene data show CDR1 as LNHDA and CDR2 as SQIVND (reference sequence). V lost 0 bases and J lost 2; bases outside the gene matches: 7. This CDR3 spans 17 amino acids.

This clone has only a few counts. The chain uses TRBV12-1 and TRBJ2-3; TRBD2, the table's D call, was not compared with the DNA. TRBV12-1 is given as a pseudogene. The CDR3 is 18 amino acids. The CDR3 DNA is TGTGCCAGCAGCCCGGATGGGACTAGCGGGAGGGCAGCAGATACGCAGTATTTT. As protein: CASSPDGTSGRAADTQYF.

V gene TRBV7-2 combines with J gene TRBJ2-5; D call uncertain. The germline CDR1 and CDR2 sequences are SGHTA and FQGNSA. Trimming took off 2 bases at V and 5 bases at J, with 9 bases between the two ends. The CDR3 consists of 13 residues. The CDR3 DNA reads TGTGCCAGCAGCTTATCGGGTGAGGAGACCCAGTACTTC. It specifies CASSLSGEETQYF.

This clone was counted a few times. V gene TRBV24-1 combines with J gene TRBJ2-5, with a weak D call TRBD2 (5 bases). In germline, CDR1 is KGHDR, CDR2 SFDVKD. V gave up 0 bases and J gave up 2 bases, with 9 bases separating them. The CDR3 extends over 15 amino acids. CDR3 sequence: CATSDLRPGQETQYF. The CDR3, as DNA: TGTGCCACCAGTGATTTGCGGCCGGGACAAGAGACCCAGTACTTC.

This chain connects TRBV11-2 to TRBJ2-7, with D possibly TRBD1 on 6 matching bases. V dropped 5 bases and J dropped 1 base, with 15 bases sitting between them. The CDR3 extends over 15 amino acids. Germline values: CDR1 SGHAT, CDR2 FQNNGV. The CDR3 here is CASSPYTGNSYEQYF. The CDR3 DNA reads TGTGCCAGCAGCCCGTACACAGGGAATTCCTACGAGCAGTACTTC.

The chain recombines TRBV18 with TRBJ1-1; D gene ambiguous. CDR1 is KGHSH and CDR2 is LQKENI in the germline V gene. This CDR3 contains 16 residues. Trimming took off 1 base at V and 6 bases at J, with 18 bases between the two ends. The CDR3 DNA reads as TGTGCCAGCTCACCACTTTCGGGTCTTCCCGGCGCTGAAGCTTTCTTT. It is translated as CASSPLSGLPGAEAFF. Full variable domain (remainder filled in from reference TRBV18 and TRBJ1-1): NAGVMQNPRHLVRRRGQEARLRCSPMKGHSHVYWYRQLPEEGLKFMVYLQKENIIDESGMPKERFSAEFPKEGPSILRIQQVVRGDSAAYFCASSPLSGLPGAEAFFGQGTRLTVV.

The count of this clone is one. This chain links TRBV28 with TRBJ1-2; D might be TRBD1 (6 bases). V gave up 1 base and J gave up 6 bases, with 12 bases separating them. The CDR3 runs to 14 residues. CDR1 MDHEN and CDR2 SYDVKM come from the germline V gene. CDR3 sequence: CASSLLGGLDGYTF. CDR3 coding DNA: TGTGCCAGCAGTTTATTAGGGGGATTAGATGGCTACACCTTC.

This chain joins TRBV9 and TRBJ1-3; tentatively, D is TRBD1 (5 bases). CDR3 length: 19 amino acids. In germline, CDR1 is SGDLS, CDR2 YYNGEE. Trimming cost V 0 bases and J 1 base, with 20 bases left between them. This CDR3 reads CASSVGEGGQGGSGNTIYF. The DNA for the CDR3 is TGTGCCAGCAGCGTAGGGGAGGGAGGTCAGGGTGGATCTGGAAACACCATATATTTT.

V is TRBV25-1 and J is TRBJ1-3; tentatively, D is TRBD1 (6 bases). This CDR3 contains 18 residues. CDR1 MGHDK and CDR2 SYGVNS come from the germline V gene. V gave up 1 base and J gave up 4 bases, with 20 bases separating them. This chain's CDR3 is CASSEFPGQGNSGNTIYF. For the CDR3, the DNA is TGTGCCAGCAGTGAATTTCCGGGACAAGGGAATTCCGGAAACACCATATATTTT. The variable domain in full, completed from reference TRBV25-1 and TRBJ1-3, reads EADIYQTPRYLVIGTGKKITLECSQTMGHDKMYWYQQDPGMELHLIHYSYGVNSTEKGDLSSESTVSRIRTEHFPLTLESARPSHTSQYLCASSEFPGQGNSGNTIYFGEGSWLTVV.

This clone has more than one count but fewer than ten. The chain has TRBV12-3 or TRBV12-4 and TRBJ1-1; D is uncertain. The CDR3 length is 13 residues. The V gene lost 7 bases and the J gene lost 6 bases, with 15 bases spanning the gap. The CDR3, as DNA: TGTGCCAGCACTAAGGAGGGAGCGGCTGAAGCTTTCTTT. Amino acids: CASTKEGAAEAFF.

This clone was detected only a few times. The J gene is TRBJ1-2, the V gene TRBV2; 7 bases match TRBD1. The CDR3 runs 13 residues. The germline V gene has CDR1 SNHLY and CDR2 FYNNEI. J was trimmed by 8 bases and V by 7 bases; bases with no gene match: 10. The CDR3 loop reads CASKVTGSRGYTF. CDR3 coding DNA: TGTGCCAGCAAAGTGACAGGGTCTCGCGGCTACACCTTC.

This clone was found once. The rearrangement links TRBV30 to TRBJ1-1; the D gene is possibly TRBD1 (5 bases). The germline CDR1 and CDR2 sequences are GTSNPN and SVGIG (reference sequence). V was shortened by 2 bases and J by 7 bases, with 17 bases between the two germline ends. This CDR3 contains 14 residues. The CDR3 region is CAWSPGGSGLEAFF. The DNA of the CDR3 is TGTGCCTGGAGTCCTGGGGGGTCCGGCCTTGAAGCTTTCTTT.

This clone showed up just once. The chain has TRBV9 and TRBJ1-6, with D perhaps TRBD1 (6 bases). The V end lost 0 bases, the J end lost 8 bases, and 18 bases lay between the germline ends. The CDR3 is 17 amino acids. Germline values: CDR1 SGDLS, CDR2 YYNGEE. In DNA form, the CDR3 reads TGTGCCAGCAGCGTAGATGGGGACACTAGGTTACATTCACCCCTCCACTTT. It yields the protein CASSVDGDTRLHSPLHF.

J is TRBJ1-1 and V is TRBV30; a possible D gene is TRBD1 (5 bases). Trimming stripped 5 bases from V and 13 bases from J, with 23 bases between. The CDR3 length is 13 residues. Germline values: CDR1 GTSNPN, CDR2 SVGIG (reference sequence). For the CDR3, the DNA is TGTGCCTGGGGTACAGGAAAACCCGTTCAAGGTTTCTTT. It yields the protein CAWGTGKPVQGFF.

This clone showed up just once. This chain connects TRBV28 to TRBJ1-6; TRBD1 aligns across 7 bases. From germline, CDR1 is MDHEN and CDR2 SYDVKM. The V and J ends lost 4 bases and 10 bases, in that order; junction bases with no gene match: 16. The CDR3 spans 17 residues. This chain's CDR3 is CASSSFRQGLPLSPLHF. The DNA of the CDR3 is TGTGCCAGCAGTTCGTTTCGACAGGGTCTCCCTCTGTCACCCCTCCACTTT.

The chain couples TRBV28 to TRBJ2-3; a possible D gene is TRBD2 (7 bases). Between the trimmed V and J ends, which lost 4 bases and 3 bases, there was a span of 11 bases. This CDR3 is 14 amino acids long. Germline CDR1 MDHEN, CDR2 SYDVKM. CDR3 DNA sequence: TGTGCCAGCAGTTCAAGCGGGACAACAGATACGCAGTATTTT. Protein product: CASSSSGTTDTQYF.

The DNA for the CDR3 is TGTGCCAGCAGTTTCAGGAATAATTCACCCCTCCACTTT. This sequence encodes CASSFRNNSPLHF. V usage is TRBV27 and J usage is TRBJ1-6; no clear D. The CDR3 extends over 13 amino acids. CDR1 is MNHEY, CDR2 SMNVEV, per germline (reference sequence). V was shortened by 3 bases and J by 5 bases, with 5 bases between the two germline ends.

In this sample, this clone turned up a few times. The chain is built from TRBV9 and TRBJ1-4; D unclear. Trimming cost V 0 bases and J 2 bases, with 8 bases left between them. Germline values: CDR1 SGDLS, CDR2 YYNGEE. The length of the CDR3 is 15 residues. The CDR3 DNA follows: TGTGCCAGCAGCGTAGCGACGGGGACTAATGAAAAACTGTTTTTT. It yields the protein CASSVATGTNEKLFF.

The CDR3 loop is CASSFGGLVKAGPYNEQFF. DNA of the CDR3: TGTGCCAGCAGCTTCGGCGGACTAGTGAAGGCGGGGCCCTACAATGAGCAGTTCTTC. The genes are TRBV7-6 and TRBJ2-1; TRBD2 aligns across 7 bases. Germline CDR1 SGHVS, CDR2 FNYEAQ. The CDR3 contains 19 residues. The trim removed 3 bases at V and 2 bases at J, leaving 16 bases unmatched.

The J gene is TRBJ2-7, the V gene TRBV2; TRBD2 is a possible D gene (5 bases). Germline CDR1 and CDR2: SNHLY and FYNNEI. This CDR3 has 11 amino acids. Trimming left V 3 bases short and J 6 bases short, with 6 bases between. The chain's CDR3 is CASSEDSEQYF. The CDR3 DNA sequence: TGTGCCAGCAGTGAGGACTCCGAGCAGTACTTC. The variable domain in full, completed from reference TRBV2 and TRBJ2-7, reads EPEVTQTPSHQVTQMGQEVILRCVPISNHLYFYWYRQILGQKVEFLVSFYNNEISEKSEIFDDQFSVERPDGSNFTLKIRSTKLEDSAMYFCASSEDSEQYFGPGTRLTVT.

The V and J genes are TRBV10-3 and TRBJ1-5; a weak D match, TRBD1 (6 bases). CDR3 length equals 13 residues. The germline V and J ends were trimmed by 5 bases and 8 bases, with 13 bases remaining between them. The germline V gene has CDR1 ENHRY and CDR2 SYGVKD. CDR3 nucleotides: TGTGCCATCAGTCCCCAGGGGAGTGAGCCCCAGCATTTT. This translates into CAISPQGSEPQHF.

The chain joins TRBV6-5 to TRBJ2-3, with D uncertain. V was cut by 0 bases and J by 4 bases, with 5 bases left in between. Germline CDR1 reads MNHEY; CDR2 reads SVGAGI. The CDR3 totals 13 residues. The CDR3 nucleotides are TGTGCCAGCAGTTACTCCCCAGCAGATACGCAGTATTTT. This translates into CASSYSPADTQYF.

This chain connects TRBV5-1 to TRBJ1-1, with 9 bases lining up with TRBD1. J was trimmed by 3 bases and V by 7 bases; bases with no gene match: 4. The CDR3 consists of 13 residues. Germline V CDR1 and CDR2: SGHRS, YFSETQ. The CDR3 DNA follows: TGCGCCAGCGGACAGGGGAGGGACACTGAAGCTTTCTTT. As protein: CASGQGRDTEAFF.